A single sample is the source of the 20 T cell receptor beta chains below, sequenced in a study of blood T cell repertoires in COVID-19. Data came from immunoSEQ multiplex PCR; TCRdb stores just in-frame clones and leaves some out. The data contain around 190,000 clones, around nine tenths of them singletons. The sequenced sample consisted of peripheral blood. The receptors shown here come from a middle-aged man with COVID-19, enrolled during active disease.

V gene TRBV18 combines with J gene TRBJ2-1; TRBD2 aligns across 11 bases. The CDR3 is made up of 18 amino acids. V shed 8 bases, J shed 7 bases, and the junction held 19 bases outside the gene matches. Germline CDR1 and CDR2: KGHSH and LQKENI. This CDR3 reads CASKTGTVAGGVWNEQFF. The DNA for the CDR3 is TGTGCCAGCAAAACCGGGACAGTAGCGGGAGGGGTCTGGAATGAGCAGTTCTTC.

The chain links TRBV10-3 to TRBJ2-7; D perhaps matches TRBD2 (6 bases). V lost 5 bases and J lost 6, with 20 bases in between. The CDR3 is made up of 15 amino acids. The V gene's germline CDR1 is ENHRY and CDR2 SYGVKD. For the CDR3, the DNA is TGTGCCATCAGTCCCTCTGACCGTGGAGGGGCCGAGCAGTACTTC. Its translation is CAISPSDRGGAEQYF.

The chain employs TRBV6-2 or TRBV6-3 and TRBJ2-2, with 9 nucleotides matching TRBD2. The CDR3 consists of 16 residues. Looked up from germline, CDR1 is MNHEY and CDR2 is SVGEGT. Trimming took 5 bases from V and 7 from J; bases not matched to a gene: 11. CDR3 protein: CASSTSGGPKSGELFF. The CDR3, as DNA: TGTGCCAGCAGTACGAGCGGGGGGCCTAAGAGCGGGGAGCTGTTTTTT.

The chain has TRBV7-2 and TRBJ2-2; D remains ambiguous. The germline gives CDR1 SGHTA, CDR2 FQGNSA. This CDR3 is built from 14 residues. V was clipped by 4 bases and J by 7 bases, with 13 bases between them. The CDR3 nucleotides are TGTGCCAGCAGCTCTCTTGCGCTAGGCGGGGAGCTGTTTTTT. Translated, it gives CASSSLALGGELFF. Drawing the rest from reference TRBV7-2 and TRBJ2-2, the complete variable domain is GAGVSQSPSNKVTEKGKDVELRCDPISGHTALYWYRQSLGQGLEFLIYFQGNSAPDKSGLPSDRFSAERTGGSVSTLTIQRTQQEDSAVYLCASSSLALGGELFFGEGSRLTVL.

The chain couples TRBV6-2 or TRBV6-3 to TRBJ1-1, with 10 bases fitting TRBD1. Germline CDR1 reads MNHEY; CDR2 reads SVGEGT. V dropped 4 bases and J dropped 6; count of bases not matched to a gene: 2. The CDR3 has 13 amino acids. The CDR3 region has the DNA TGTGCCAGCAGTTGGGACAGGGGCGCTGAAGCTTTCTTT. Protein sequence: CASSWDRGAEAFF.

This chain joins TRBV7-2 and TRBJ2-1; D perhaps matches TRBD2 (6 bases). This CDR3 has 13 amino acids. The germline gives CDR1 SGHTA, CDR2 FQGNSA. V was shortened by 6 bases and J by 9 bases, with 15 bases between the two germline ends. The CDR3 coding sequence is TGTGCCAGCAGATACGCACTAGCCTCTGAGCAGTTCTTC. Its protein is CASRYALASEQFF.

This chain joins TRBV7-2 and TRBJ2-5; D perhaps matches TRBD1 (6 bases). V lost 5 bases and J lost 2, with 18 bases in between. CDR1 is SGHTA, CDR2 FQGNSA, per germline. The CDR3 extends over 16 amino acids. For the CDR3, the DNA is TGTGCCAGCAGCACCTGGACAGATCCAATTCAAGAGACCCAGTACTTC. Its translation is CASSTWTDPIQETQYF.

This clone was counted many times. The chain joins TRBV7-2 to TRBJ2-3; 7 nucleotides align to TRBD1. V shed 1 base, J shed 2 bases, and the junction held 3 bases outside the gene matches. The CDR3 runs 15 residues. Germline V gene data show CDR1 as SGHTA and CDR2 as FQGNSA. CDR3 loop: CASSLGQGHTDTQYF. The CDR3 DNA reads TGTGCCAGCAGCTTAGGACAGGGACACACAGATACGCAGTATTTT.

This chain connects TRBV7-8 to TRBJ2-1, with 10 bases that match TRBD2. The CDR3 covers 16 residues. Germline-derived CDR1 and CDR2 are SGHVS and FQNEAQ. V was clipped by 8 bases and J by 1 base; unmatched bases: 8. The CDR3 sequence is CASGASGGSSYNEQFF. CDR3 nucleotides: TGTGCCAGCGGGGCTAGCGGGGGTTCATCCTACAATGAGCAGTTCTTC.

This CDR3 reads CASNLAGGVSGEQYF. In DNA form, the CDR3 reads TGTGCCAGTAACCTTGCGGGGGGAGTGTCGGGCGAGCAGTACTTC. This chain connects TRBV19 to TRBJ2-7, with 8 bases fitting TRBD2. The CDR3 has 15 residues. V trimming: 7 bases; J trimming: 6 bases; junction bases outside the gene matches: 14. CDR1 and CDR2 (germline): LNHDA, SQIVND (reference sequence).

The J gene is TRBJ1-5, the V gene TRBV10-2; 8 bases align to TRBD1. Germline CDR1 WSHSY, CDR2 SAAADI. The CDR3 covers 13 residues. V was pared by 6 bases and J by 9 bases, with 7 bases of the junction left unmatched. The DNA of the CDR3 is TGCGCCAGCAGAGGACAGGGCCAGGGGCCCCAGCATTTT. As protein: CASRGQGQGPQHF.

The chain uses TRBV5-1 and TRBJ2-1; 7 nucleotides align to TRBD1. The length of the CDR3 is 16 residues. V was pared by 4 bases and J by 5 bases, with 12 bases of the junction left unmatched. Germline-derived CDR1 and CDR2 are SGHRS and YFSETQ. The CDR3 here is CASSTHTGDFDNEQFF. As DNA, the CDR3 is TGCGCCAGCAGCACCCATACAGGGGATTTCGACAATGAGCAGTTCTTC.

The chain couples TRBV6-1 to TRBJ2-3, with TRBD2 matching 7 bases. CDR3 length: 17 amino acids. V trimming: 0 bases; J trimming: 1 base; junction bases outside the gene matches: 7. Germline V lookup: CDR1 MNHNS, CDR2 SASEGT. In nucleotides, the CDR3 is TGTGCCAGCAGTGAAGCCCCGGGTGGGGGGGGCACAGATACGCAGTATTTT. Translated, it gives CASSEAPGGGGTDTQYF.

The J gene is TRBJ2-3, the V gene TRBV2; 11 nucleotides line up with TRBD2. The CDR3 contains 20 residues. J was trimmed by 0 bases and V by 0 bases; bases with no gene match: 11. Germline lookup yields CDR1 SNHLY and CDR2 FYNNEI. The chain's CDR3 is CASSEAHLRTSGLSTDTQYF. As DNA, the CDR3 is TGTGCCAGCAGTGAAGCTCATCTCCGGACTAGCGGGCTGAGCACAGATACGCAGTATTTT.

The J gene is TRBJ2-7, the V gene TRBV7-2, with a weak D call TRBD2 (6 bases). Germline V gives CDR1 SGHTA, CDR2 FQGNSA. Trimming removed 0 bases at V and 0 bases at J, with 9 bases between. This CDR3 region has 15 residues. The CDR3 nucleotides read TGTGCCAGCAGCTTAGCCCTAGCGATCTCCTACGAGCAGTACTTC. This translates into CASSLALAISYEQYF.

This chain connects TRBV25-1 to TRBJ1-2; a weak D match, TRBD1 (6 bases). The CDR3 consists of 13 residues. The V end was cut by 4 bases, the J end by 4 bases, with 10 bases between. Germline V gene lookup returns CDR1 MGHDK and CDR2 SYGVNS. CDR3 DNA sequence: TGTGCCAGCAGTGCTGACAGGCTCTATGGCTACACCTTC. Amino acid sequence: CASSADRLYGYTF.

This rearrangement joins TRBV5-1 to TRBJ1-6; D perhaps matches TRBD1 (6 bases). The V and J ends lost 1 base and 4 bases respectively, with 9 bases between them. The germline V gene has CDR1 SGHRS and CDR2 YFSETQ. The length of the CDR3 is 15 residues. CDR3 residues: CASSLSDRYNSPLHF. In DNA form, the CDR3 reads TGCGCCAGCAGCTTGTCGGACAGATATAATTCACCCCTCCACTTT.

The V gene is TRBV18, the J gene TRBJ2-7; 7 bases line up with TRBD1. Trimming at V came to 4 bases and at J to 5 bases, leaving 5 bases not matched to a gene. The CDR3 loop spans 13 amino acids. Germline V CDR1 and CDR2: KGHSH, LQKENI. The CDR3 nucleotides read TGTGCCAGCTCACTAAACGACAGGGACGAGCAGTACTTC. Encoded protein: CASSLNDRDEQYF.

The chain employs TRBV14 and TRBJ1-1; 7 bases fit TRBD1. The germline gives CDR1 SGHDN, CDR2 FVKESK. V was clipped by 4 bases and J by 3 bases; unmatched bases: 5. The CDR3 runs to 14 residues. The CDR3 spells CASSRTGVDTEAFF. The CDR3 DNA is TGTGCCAGCAGCCGAACAGGGGTTGACACTGAAGCTTTCTTT.

The chain links TRBV30 to TRBJ1-2; D is uncertain. The V gene lost 3 bases and the J gene lost 4 bases, with 9 bases spanning the gap. This CDR3 is built from 12 residues. CDR1 is GTSNPN and CDR2 is SVGIG in the germline V gene (reference sequence). In DNA, the CDR3 is TGTGCCTGGAGAGACCCTAGCTATGGCTACACCTTC. It translates to CAWRDPSYGYTF.